This TCR beta chain originates from a study of B cell selection in AIRE deficiency (dated by TCRdb to between 2017 and 2020). For the study in its entirety: Researchers compared TCRbeta repertoires of sorted blood CD4+ conventional T cells and regulatory T cells in AIRE-deficient patients with those in healthy controls. The TCR-sequenced cohort comprised roughly five AIRE-deficient APECED patients and roughly five healthy control donors.

The CDR3 runs 14 amino acids, cysteine and phenylalanine included. Kept here is only the CDR3 DNA, which spans 42 bases and is read in frame from base 1. The CDR1 and CDR2 encoded by the germline V gene are SGHTA and FQGNSA. Trimming takes 1 base from V and 1 base from J, and the germline ends sit 7 bases apart. For sorting, conventional CD4 T cells were defined as CD4+CD127+ cells. The control samples were obtained from healthy donors who were not related to the patients. Tconv and Treg cells for TCRbeta sequencing were sorted on a FACSAria flow cytometer. The sorted cells went into 5-ml round-bottom polystyrene tubes, and the dry cell pellets were then frozen at -80 degrees C until sequencing. The immunoSEQ platform was used to sequence the TCRbeta chains. Processing in the source paper ran as follows. Pooled conventional T cell repertoires yielded approximately 1x10^5 distinct in-frame TCRbeta sequences from patients and approximately 140,000 from healthy donors. Treg TCRbeta sequences shared by two or more individuals were defined as public, and these public Treg TCRbeta sequences were subsequently searched for in Tconv repertoires. Differences between groups were assessed using Mann-Whitney U tests with Bonferroni-Dunn correction in GraphPad Prism 7.03. In its TCRdb copy, this immuneACCESS table keeps in-frame sequences only and misses some clones. Where compared with another copy, unresolved V genes explain less than half of these, and the others have no known cause. V, J and clone size are taken as reported in that table, and D and trimming were inferred from the DNA itself. For this sample the table gives about 24,000 clones, of which about 96% were detected only once. The top ten hold less than 0.2% of the sample.

Study-wide conclusions, independent of this receptor: Approximately 33% of the Treg TCRbeta sequences shared among healthy donors turned up in patient Tconv cells, suggesting that Treg-biased clones are diverted into the Tconv compartment. Shared Treg sequences had shorter CDR3s, reflecting a bias toward rearrangements with few non-templated nucleotide insertions. In AIRE-deficient patients, Tconv and Treg cells had TCRBV gene usage, CDR3 length and TCR diversity comparable to those in healthy donors. Among 3,500 to 4,500 shared Treg TCRbeta sequences, 30% to 35% were shared exclusively among healthy donors and around 10% exclusively among patients, which suggests that Treg selection is less efficient in the absence of AIRE. Only TCRbeta chains were sequenced, and around 35% of shared healthy-donor Treg sequences were also present in healthy Tconv cells, possibly due to differing TCRalpha chains.

Regarding this clone: Its target antigen remains unknown. No base quality values were provided; no much bigger clone lies one nucleotide off.

The sequencing input was CD4+CD127+ conventional T cells sorted from PBMCs. The chain is encoded by TRBV7-2 joined to TRBJ1-1; the D gene assignment is ambiguous. The source is a human donor in good health. This receptor has the CDR3 CASSLGRQNTEAFF. At the DNA level, the sequence is TGTGCCAGCAGCTTAGGGCGGCAGAACACTGAAGCTTTCTTT.